This is a list of T cell receptor beta chains from one sample in a study of T cell changes during pregnancy in multiple sclerosis. Method: immunoSEQ multiplex PCR; TCRdb's copy keeps in-frame clones and lacks some. The sample lists over 55,000 clones, 75% to 90% seen once, with approximately 9.5% in the top ten. This material consisted of peripheral blood, taken after pregnancy. These receptors were obtained from a female donor in good health, enrolled as a control in a pregnancy study. CDR3s include the opening cysteine and the closing phenylalanine or tryptophan. The D gene is left open where the match is weak. Some rows have no size entry. The others give once, few or many, or a class for an expanded clone.

>TRBJ2-7|TRBV5-6|NA|NA
TGTGCCAGCAGCTTACCGACATCCCACGAGCAGTACTTC
CASSLPTSHEQYF
>TRBJ1-1|TRBV2|NA|NA
TGTGCCAGCACCCTGGACACTTTGAACACTGAAGCTTTCTTT
CASTLDTLNTEAFF
>TRBJ1-2|TRBV6-1|NA|NA
TGTGCCAGCAGTGAAGCGCGGCAGAGCTATGGCTACACCTTC
CASSEARQSYGYTF
>TRBJ2-3|TRBV6-4|TRBD2|NA
TGTGCCAGCAGTGCCTCCCTAGCGGGGGGCAGGGGTACGCAGTATTTT
CASSASLAGGRGTQYF
>TRBJ1-2|TRBV4-3|TRBD1|NA
TGCGCCAGCAGCCCGGACAGGGGGCAGGGGGGCTACACCTTC
CASSPDRGQGGYTF
>TRBJ2-6|TRBV18|TRBD2|NA
TGTGCCAGCTCACCCCAGGAGCGGGGGGACTCTGGGGCCAACGTCCTGACTTTC
CASSPQERGDSGANVLTF
>TRBJ1-2|TRBV5-8|NA|NA
TGTGCCAGCAGCCCGGACCAGGGTAATGGCTACACCTTC
CASSPDQGNGYTF
>TRBJ2-1|TRBV5-4|NA|few
TGTGCCAGCAGCTTTGGAAGGGGGGGAGGGTTGAATGAGCAGTTCTTC
CASSFGRGGGLNEQFF
>TRBJ1-2|TRBV6-6|TRBD1|once
TGTGCCAGCAGTTCGCTTCCTGGACAGGGTCGGGGCTACACCTTC
CASSSLPGQGRGYTF
>TRBJ1-4|TRBV9|TRBD1|NA
TGTGCCAGCAGCGTAGGGACAGGGGGAGAAAAACTGTTTTTT
CASSVGTGGEKLFF